A single sample is the source of the 10 T cell receptor beta chains below, sequenced in a study of blood T cells in healthy people across ages. A sample-barcoded 5' primer and a J-beta primer mix were used in a second PCR of roughly 7 to 11 cycles. TCRdb reanalysed the 5' RACE reads using MiXCR and keeps one entry per CDR3 protein. This sample has hundreds of thousands of distinct CDR3 sequences, with 25% to 35% found just once. Sequencing was carried out using blood. The source is a woman older than 75 in good health.

This chain connects TRBV7-2 to TRBJ2-6; TRBD1 aligns across 7 bases. V dropped 8 bases and J dropped 3; count of bases not matched to a gene: 16. CDR1 and CDR2 (germline): SGHTA, FQGNSA. The CDR3 length is 18 residues. The CDR3 here is CASPREGAWVSGANVLTF. For the CDR3, the DNA is TGTGCCAGCCCCCGAGAGGGGGCATGGGTTAGTGGGGCCAACGTCCTGACTTTC.

This clonotype was seen more than once but under ten times. The genes are TRBV2 and TRBJ1-5, with D unresolved. Trimming pared 0 bases from V and 2 bases from J, leaving 8 bases between. The CDR3 spans 15 residues. Per germline, CDR1 SNHLY and CDR2 FYNNEI. In DNA, the CDR3 is TGTGCCAGCAGTGAAGCGCTCCGGGGCAATCAGCCCCAGCATTTT. It codes for CASSEALRGNQPQHF.

At least ten counts were recorded for this clonotype. The chain has TRBV20-1 and TRBJ2-3; no reliable D call. The CDR3 extends over 15 amino acids. Germline CDR1 and CDR2: DFQATT and SNEGSKA (reference sequence). V was clipped by 0 bases and J by 4 bases, with 14 bases between them. CDR3 bases: TGCAGTGCTAGAGATGTTGGACGAGTCGCAGATACGCAGTATTTT. Protein: CSARDVGRVADTQYF.

V gene TRBV7-2 combines with J gene TRBJ2-4; D might be TRBD1 (6 bases). CDR1 is SGHTA and CDR2 is FQGNSA in the germline V gene. The CDR3 sequence is 13 residues long. The V and J ends lost 4 bases and 6 bases respectively, with 10 bases between them. The CDR3 is CASSYGDINIQYF. The CDR3 DNA reads as TGTGCCAGCAGCTATGGGGACATAAACATTCAGTACTTC. The complete variable domain, with remaining parts taken from reference TRBV7-2 and TRBJ2-4, reads GAGVSQSPSNKVTEKGKDVELRCDPISGHTALYWYRQSLGQGLEFLIYFQGNSAPDKSGLPSDRFSAERTGGSVSTLTIQRTQQEDSAVYLCASSYGDINIQYFGAGTRLSVL.

Note on this clonotype: A clone one base away is much larger, so this may be a read error. This chain connects TRBV7-9 to TRBJ2-7; D remains ambiguous. Germline V gene data show CDR1 as SEHNR and CDR2 as FQNEAQ (reference sequence). CDR3 length equals 12 residues. This CDR3 is CTSSLVVYEQYF. Here the CDR3 DNA reads TGTACCAGCAGCTTAGTAGTATACGAGCAGTACTTC. Full variable domain (missing parts from reference TRBV7-9 and TRBJ2-7): DTGVSQNPRHKITKRGQNVTFRCDPISEHNRLYWYRQTLGQGPEFLTYFQNEAQLEKSRLLSDRFSAERPKGSFSTLEIQRTEQGDSAMYLCTSSLVVYEQYFGPGTRLTVT.

The genes are TRBV20-1 and TRBJ1-5; no clear D gene. V was pared by 5 bases and J by 2 bases, with 19 bases between. This CDR3 is 16 amino acids long. Germline loops: CDR1 DFQATT, CDR2 SNEGSKA (reference sequence). The chain's CDR3 is CSAPDAGSGGNQPQHF. Written as DNA, the CDR3 is TGCAGTGCTCCCGACGCGGGGAGTGGGGGCAATCAGCCCCAGCATTTT.

This rearrangement joins TRBV5-5 to TRBJ2-3; D is undetermined. This CDR3 is 15 amino acids long. Germline-derived CDR1 and CDR2 are SGHKS and YYEKEE (reference sequence). The V end lost 4 bases, the J end lost 4 bases, and 16 bases lay between the germline ends. CDR3 residues: CASSLIAGGADTQYF. The DNA of the CDR3 is TGTGCCAGCAGCCTAATCGCTGGCGGAGCAGATACGCAGTATTTT.

About this clonotype itself: Just one base apart from a much larger clone, this may be a read error. The V gene is TRBV7-2, the J gene TRBJ2-1, with 7 bases that match TRBD1. The DNA end favors TRBJ2-7, so the J call may be wrong. Germline CDR1 and CDR2: SGHTA and FQGNSA. The CDR3 consists of 15 residues. DNA of the CDR3: TGTGCCAGCAGCTACTCCGGGACAGCGAACAATGAGCAGTACTTC. Translated, it gives CASSYSGTANNEQYF.

The sample holds a few counts of this clonotype. This chain connects TRBV6-2 or TRBV6-3 to TRBJ1-6; TRBD1 is a possible D gene (5 bases). Germline V gene data show CDR1 as MNHEY and CDR2 as SVGEGT. Trimming shortened V by 5 bases and J by 7 bases, and 15 bases separated the two germline ends. CDR3 length equals 15 residues. The CDR3 DNA reads TGTGCCAGCAGTGCGGGGACTCCGGGGAATTCACCCCTCCACTTT. Translated, it gives CASSAGTPGNSPLHF.

This chain uses TRBV15 with TRBJ1-3; perhaps TRBD1 as D (5 bases). The germline gives CDR1 LNHNV, CDR2 YYDKDF (reference sequence). V was trimmed by 6 bases and J by 0 bases, leaving 12 bases between them. There are 15 residues in the CDR3. The CDR3 DNA reads TGTGCCACCAGTCCGGGGGGTGACTCTGGAAACACCATATATTTT. Its protein is CATSPGGDSGNTIYF.